This T cell receptor beta chain was sequenced in a study of blood T cell repertoires in COVID-19. As for the study in general: Collection of acute and convalescent COVID-19 samples took place in the United States, Italy and Spain. PBMCs, B-cell-depleted T cells, or T cells provided the cDNA or gDNA that made up the material.

The CDR3 has 15 residues. CDR1 is LGHNA and CDR2 is YSLEER in the germline V gene. Trimming left V 4 bases short and J 1 base short, with 8 bases between. This clone is a singleton in its sample. In the study's own analysis: Amplification from reference gene primers served as the basis for estimated nucleated cell counts. Sequenced by immunoSEQ multiplex PCR; TCRdb stores in-frame clones only, minus some. V and J calls and clone size are given by that table; D and trimming were obtained from the DNA. The sample has about 190,000 clones, almost 80% seen once. This TCR derives from a man in his 60s with active or convalescent COVID-19. The specimen was peripheral blood. The V and J genes are TRBV4-3 and TRBJ2-6; D not resolved. Here the CDR3 DNA reads TGCGCCAGCAGCCGGAGAGGATCTGGGGCCAACGTCCTGACTTTC. Protein product: CASSRRGSGANVLTF.